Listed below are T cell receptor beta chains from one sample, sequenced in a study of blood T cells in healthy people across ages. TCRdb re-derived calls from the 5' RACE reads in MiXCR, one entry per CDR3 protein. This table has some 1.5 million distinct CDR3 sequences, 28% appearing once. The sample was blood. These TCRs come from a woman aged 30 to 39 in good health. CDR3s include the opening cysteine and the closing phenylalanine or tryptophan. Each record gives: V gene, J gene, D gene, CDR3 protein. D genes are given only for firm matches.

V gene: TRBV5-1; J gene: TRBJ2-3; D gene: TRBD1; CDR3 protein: CASRLQGGTDTQYF
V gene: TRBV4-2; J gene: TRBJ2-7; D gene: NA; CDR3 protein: CASSQDPPAYEQYF
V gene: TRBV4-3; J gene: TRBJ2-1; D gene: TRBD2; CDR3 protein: CASSQDRFPTSGRGSEQFF
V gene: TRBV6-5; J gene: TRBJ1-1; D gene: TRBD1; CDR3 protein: CASTQTGTRGTEAFF
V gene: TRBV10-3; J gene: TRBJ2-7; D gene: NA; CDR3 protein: CAISEGLATYEQYF
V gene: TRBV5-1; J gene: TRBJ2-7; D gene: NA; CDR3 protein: CASSLEIDSTEQYF
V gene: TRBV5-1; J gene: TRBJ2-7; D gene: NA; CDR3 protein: CASSVSARPGDEQYF
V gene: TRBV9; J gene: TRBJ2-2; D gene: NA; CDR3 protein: CASSASGTPNTGELFF
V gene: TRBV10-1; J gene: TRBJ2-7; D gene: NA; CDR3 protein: CASSEDRKTEQYF
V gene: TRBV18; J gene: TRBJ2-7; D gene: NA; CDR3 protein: CASSSDRNYEQYF
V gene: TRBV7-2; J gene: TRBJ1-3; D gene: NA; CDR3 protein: CASSYLMGSGNTIYF
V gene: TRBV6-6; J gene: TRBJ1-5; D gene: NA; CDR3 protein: CASSLITGSNQPQHF
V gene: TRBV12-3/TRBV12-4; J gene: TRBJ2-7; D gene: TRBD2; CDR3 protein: CASSPGLDSNEQYF
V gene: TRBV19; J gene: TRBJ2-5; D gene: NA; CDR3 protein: CASSIVPQETQYF
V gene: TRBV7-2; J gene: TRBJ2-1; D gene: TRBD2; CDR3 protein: CASGPHSEREGNEQFF
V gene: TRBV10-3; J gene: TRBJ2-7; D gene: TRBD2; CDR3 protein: CAIARGGDNEQYF
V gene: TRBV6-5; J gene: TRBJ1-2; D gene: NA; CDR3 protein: CASSRDLLYGYTF